This T cell receptor beta chain emerged from a study of blood T cell repertoires in COVID-19. Overall study: Acute and convalescent COVID-19 specimens originated in the United States, Italy and Spain. Nucleic acid was either cDNA or gDNA, and it came from T cells, B-cell-depleted T cells, or PBMCs.

In the authors' methods: It was from reference gene primer amplification that nucleated cell counts were estimated. TCRdb's copy holds only in-frame clones and misses some; the assay was immunoSEQ multiplex PCR. Clonal size and the V and J genes are those of that table, whereas D and trimming came from the DNA. This sample carries roughly 410,000 clones, around 92% of them seen once, and the ten largest clones take 0.95% to 1.5%. The CDR3 sequence is 14 residues long. The germline V and J ends were trimmed by 9 bases and 2 bases, with 15 bases remaining between them. Germline CDR1 reads KGHSH; CDR2 reads LQKENI.

This receptor was taken from a man aged 35 to 55 with acute or convalescent COVID-19. Material for sequencing was peripheral blood. The rearrangement links TRBV18 to TRBJ2-3; a possible D gene is TRBD2 (6 bases). The CDR3 here is CASLRGISTDTQYF. The DNA for the CDR3 is TGTGCCAGTCTACGGGGGATATCCACAGATACGCAGTATTTT.